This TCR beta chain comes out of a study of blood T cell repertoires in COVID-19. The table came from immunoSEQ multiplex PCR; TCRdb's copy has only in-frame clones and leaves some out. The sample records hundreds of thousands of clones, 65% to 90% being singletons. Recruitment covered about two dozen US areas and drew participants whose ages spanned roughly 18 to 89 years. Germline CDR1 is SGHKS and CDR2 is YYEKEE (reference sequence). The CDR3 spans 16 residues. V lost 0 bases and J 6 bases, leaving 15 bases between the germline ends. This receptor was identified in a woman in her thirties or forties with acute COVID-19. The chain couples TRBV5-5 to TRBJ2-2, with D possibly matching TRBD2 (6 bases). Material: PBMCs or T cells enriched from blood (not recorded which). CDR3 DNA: TGTGCCAGCAGCTTGGTTTCGGGAGTAATCCCCGGGGAGCTGTTTTTT. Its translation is CASSLVSGVIPGELFF.